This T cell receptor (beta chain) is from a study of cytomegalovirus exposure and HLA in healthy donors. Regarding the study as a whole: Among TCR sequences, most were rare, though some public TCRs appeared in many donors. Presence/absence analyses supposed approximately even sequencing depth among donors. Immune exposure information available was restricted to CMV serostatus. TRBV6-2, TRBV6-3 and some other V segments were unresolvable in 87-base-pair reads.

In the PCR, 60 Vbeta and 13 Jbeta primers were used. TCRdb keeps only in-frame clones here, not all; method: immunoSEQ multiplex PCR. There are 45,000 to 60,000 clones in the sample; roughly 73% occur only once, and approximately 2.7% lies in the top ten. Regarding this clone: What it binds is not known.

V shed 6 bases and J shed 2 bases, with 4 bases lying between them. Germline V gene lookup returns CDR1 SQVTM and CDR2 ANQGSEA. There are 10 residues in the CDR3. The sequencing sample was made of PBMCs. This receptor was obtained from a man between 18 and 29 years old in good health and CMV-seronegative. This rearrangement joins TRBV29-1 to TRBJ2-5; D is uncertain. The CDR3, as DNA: TGCAGCGTCGTACAAGAGACCCAGTACTTC. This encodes CSVVQETQYF.